The 20 T cell receptor beta chains below come from one sample, sequenced in a study of T cells expressing NK-cell markers. TCRdb reprocessed the 5' RACE reads and stores each CDR3 protein as one record, lacking DNA. The listing contains approximately 170,000 distinct CDR3 sequences. Sequencing was done on a sample of blood T cells: a sorted CD56 or NKG2C T cell subset, CD4+ or CD8+ T cells, or bulk PBMC T cells (not recorded which). Source of these receptors: a man between 18 and 69 years old in good health.

This chain links TRBV20-1 with TRBJ2-7; there is no DNA to check the TCRdb D call of TRBD2. CDR3 length equals 14 residues. CDR1 and CDR2 (germline): DFQATT, SNEGSKA (reference sequence). The CDR3 is CSAQGLAGPYEQYF.

The chain combines TRBV6-6 with TRBJ2-7. This CDR3 contains 12 residues. CDR1 is MNHNY, CDR2 SVGAGI, per germline (reference sequence). CDR3 region: CASAESSYEQYF.

V is TRBV7-6 and J is TRBJ2-5. There are 15 residues in the CDR3. Germline V gene data show CDR1 as SGHVS and CDR2 as FNYEAQ. The CDR3 sequence: CASSLALDDQETQYF.

This sequence joins TRBV13 and TRBJ2-7; the D call from TCRdb, TRBD2, cannot be confirmed without DNA. Germline V gene lookup returns CDR1 PRHDT and CDR2 FYEKMQ (reference sequence). The CDR3 loop spans 13 amino acids. CDR3 amino acids: CASSLSAGPEQYF.

The chain couples TRBV12-3 or TRBV12-4 to TRBJ2-3; there is no DNA to check the TCRdb D call of TRBD2. The length of the CDR3 is 15 residues. This CDR3 reads CASSWTSVSTDTQYF.

The V and J genes are TRBV7-9 and TRBJ2-7; there is no DNA to check the TCRdb D call of TRBD1. The CDR3 spans 14 residues. Germline assignment: CDR1 SEHNR and CDR2 FQNEAQ (reference sequence). The chain's CDR3 is CASSLEGQGYEQYF. Filled out from reference TRBV7-9 and TRBJ2-7, the complete variable domain reads DTGVSQNPRHKITKRGQNVTFRCDPISEHNRLYWYRQTLGQGPEFLTYFQNEAQLEKSRLLSDRFSAERPKGSFSTLEIQRTEQGDSAMYLCASSLEGQGYEQYFGPGTRLTVT.

V gene TRBV10-3 combines with J gene TRBJ1-1; no DNA is available, so the TRBD1 call from TCRdb remains unchecked. The CDR3 totals 13 residues. Germline V gene sequence: CDR1 ENHRY, CDR2 SYGVKD. The CDR3 region is CAIRGSGDTEAFF.

This chain links TRBV7-2 with TRBJ2-2; the D call of TRBD1 rests on TCRdb alone, since no DNA is present to check it. The V gene's germline CDR1 is SGHTA and CDR2 FQGNSA. The CDR3 runs 14 residues. The CDR3 protein is CASSSGQGAGELFF. Full variable domain (remainder filled in from reference TRBV7-2 and TRBJ2-2): GAGVSQSPSNKVTEKGKDVELRCDPISGHTALYWYRQSLGQGLEFLIYFQGNSAPDKSGLPSDRFSAERTGGSVSTLTIQRTQQEDSAVYLCASSSGQGAGELFFGEGSRLTVL.

V and J are TRBV4-1 and TRBJ1-6. CDR1 MGHRA and CDR2 YSYEKL come from the germline V gene. This CDR3 is 15 amino acids long. CDR3 amino acids: CASSRIESNNSPLHF.

V gene TRBV4-2 combines with J gene TRBJ1-6. CDR1 LGHNA and CDR2 YNFKEQ come from the germline V gene. This CDR3 is 18 amino acids long. The CDR3: CASSQDLHLSSYNSPLHF.

The chain couples TRBV11-3 to TRBJ2-1. Germline V lookup: CDR1 SGHNT, CDR2 YENEEA. This CDR3 has 15 residues. The CDR3 here is CASSFQGSSYNEQFF.

The V and J genes are TRBV6-2 or TRBV6-3 and TRBJ2-7; TCRdb designates TRBD1, a call that cannot be tested without DNA. Germline CDR1 MNHEY, CDR2 SVGEGT. The CDR3 spans 14 residues. The CDR3 here is CASSYDSGSYEQYF.

This chain joins TRBV6-5 and TRBJ2-3; the D call of TRBD1 rests on TCRdb alone, since no DNA is present to check it. Germline CDR1 reads MNHEY; CDR2 reads SVGAGI. This CDR3 spans 15 amino acids. The CDR3 loop reads CASSYYDGGADTQYF.

This chain joins TRBV29-1 and TRBJ1-2; the TRBD1 assignment by TCRdb is unverifiable without DNA. This CDR3 spans 14 amino acids. Germline values: CDR1 SQVTM, CDR2 ANQGSEA. CDR3 sequence reads: CSVGQGDRYYGYTF.

This sequence joins TRBV10-2 and TRBJ1-1; the D gene TCRdb calls, TRBD1, cannot be checked with no DNA. The CDR3 spans 14 residues. CDR1 is WSHSY, CDR2 SAAADI, per germline. This CDR3 is CASSHPAGFTEAFF.

J is TRBJ2-1 and V is TRBV7-9. CDR1 and CDR2 (germline): SEHNR, FQNEAQ (reference sequence). The CDR3 is 17 amino acids. Here the CDR3 reads CASSSVDVRASYNEQFF.

The chain uses TRBV20-1 and TRBJ2-3; TCRdb selects TRBD2, and the lack of DNA leaves this call unchecked. The CDR3 is 16 residues long. The germline V gene encodes CDR1 DFQATT and CDR2 SNEGSKA (reference sequence). CDR3: CSARDLRGGITDTQYF.

This chain uses TRBV13 with TRBJ1-1; TCRdb returns TRBD1, unconfirmable since there is no DNA. This CDR3 is 16 amino acids long. CDR1 is PRHDT, CDR2 FYEKMQ, per germline (reference sequence). CDR3 sequence reads: CASSHPRDSQGTEAFF.

The gene calls are TRBV28 and TRBJ2-7; TCRdb's D gene call, TRBD2, goes unchecked for lack of DNA. CDR3 length: 13 residues. Germline loops: CDR1 MDHEN, CDR2 SYDVKM. The CDR3 spells CASSLAGIHEQYF.

The J gene is TRBJ2-7, the V gene TRBV7-2; TCRdb reports TRBD1, a call that lacks DNA to check it against. The CDR3 sequence is 15 residues long. Germline CDR1 SGHTA, CDR2 FQGNSA. The CDR3 sequence is CASSLVDGGAYEQYF.